Detailed here is one T cell receptor (beta chain). Its antigen is currently unknown. This specimen belongs to a study of T cell repertoires in cytomegalovirus infection. Study in general: Carrying CMV and the relevant HLA type showed in public TCR beta signatures.

One entry per CDR3 protein, called by TCRdb with MiXCR from the reads. The table lists some 700,000 distinct CDR3 sequences, under 40% of them singletons, with around 2.6% in the top ten. The CDR3 length is 16 residues. Germline-derived CDR1 and CDR2 are DFQATT and SNEGSKA (reference sequence). V lost 1 base and J lost 6; bases outside the gene matches: 13. Study conclusions and caveats: Totalled public TCR beta family frequency picked out people who carried CMV plus the relevant HLA. The study found HLA-C-restricted CMV-specific TCR beta clonotypes dominating the ex vivo response.

This chain uses TRBV20-1 with TRBJ2-7, with TRBD2 matching over 9 bases. The sample consisted of PBMCs. This TCR came from a human donor in good health (CMV status not recorded). Some clones in this sample may be carry-over from other donors' samples. CDR3 residues: CSARALSGSPQPEQYF. The CDR3 nucleotides read TGCAGTGCTAGAGCTCTTAGCGGGAGCCCTCAGCCCGAGCAGTACTTC.